What follows are 31 T cell receptor beta chains derived from one specimen sequenced in a study of T cell repertoires in cytomegalovirus infection. Antigens of these TCRs are unknown. TCRdb reprocessed the reads with MiXCR, giving one entry per CDR3 protein. The sample holds hundreds of thousands of distinct CDR3 sequences, around a third seen once. The material was cultured CD8+ T cells from PBMCs, obtained from culture after CMV antigen stimulation. The receptors originated from a human donor in good health (CMV status not recorded). Some clones in this sample may be carry-over from other donors' samples.

The chain is built from TRBV6-6 and TRBJ2-4; TRBD2 matches 8 bases. V lost 2 bases, J lost 5 bases, and 5 bases stayed unmatched. Germline V gene sequence: CDR1 MNHNY, CDR2 SVGAGI (reference sequence). The CDR3 consists of 15 residues. CDR3 DNA: TGTGCCAGCAGTTACCCGGGAGGGTTGGAAAACATTCAGTACTTC. Amino acid sequence: CASSYPGGLENIQYF.

A few counts support this clonotype. The CDR3 loop is CASSPQRGVLYSPLHF. Written as DNA, the CDR3 is TGTGCCAGCAGCCCCCAGCGGGGGGTCCTATATTCACCCCTCCACTTT. The rearrangement links TRBV7-9 to TRBJ1-6, with D possibly TRBD1 on 5 matching bases. CDR3 length equals 16 residues. The V end was cut by 5 bases, the J end by 8 bases, with 19 bases between. Germline V gene sequence: CDR1 SEHNR, CDR2 FQNEAQ (reference sequence).

Remarks on this clonotype: A junction end diverges from the germline sequence, so it may reflect a read error. J is TRBJ2-6 and V is TRBV12-3 or TRBV12-4; the D gene is possibly TRBD2 (5 bases). CDR3 size: 16 residues. CDR3 in amino acids: CTSSFRTGDFANVLTF. The CDR3, as DNA: TGTACCAGCAGTTTCCGGACTGGGGATTTTGCCAACGTCCTGACTTTC.

The genes are TRBV5-8 and TRBJ1-6, with D unresolved. The V gene lost 6 bases and the J gene lost 13 bases, with 5 bases spanning the gap. The germline V gene encodes CDR1 SGHTS and CDR2 YDEGEE. CDR3 length: 9 amino acids. CDR3 loop: CASTLPLHF. CDR3 bases: TGTGCCAGCACCCTTCCCCTCCACTTT.

Concerning this clonotype itself: Its ends do not fully match the called genes, so a read error is possible. This chain links TRBV4-1 with TRBJ1-5; D call uncertain. In germline, CDR1 is MGHRA, CDR2 YSYEKL. CDR3 length equals 15 residues. This chain's CDR3 is CASSQAPTLQQPQHF. The CDR3 DNA is TGTGCCAGCAGCCAAGCCCCCACCCTCCAGCAGCCCCAGCATTTT.

V usage is TRBV10-3 and J usage is TRBJ2-7, with 12 positions matching TRBD1. Trimming took 2 bases from V and 4 from J; bases not matched to a gene: 3. Germline V gene lookup returns CDR1 ENHRY and CDR2 SYGVKD. The CDR3 length is 15 residues. CDR3 coding DNA: TGTGCCATCAGTGAGGGGGGACAGGGGGCTTACGAGCAGTACTTC. Its protein is CAISEGGQGAYEQYF.

The V and J genes are TRBV7-6 and TRBJ1-1, with D hard to call. Trimming shortened V by 0 bases and J by 6 bases, and 14 bases separated the two germline ends. The germline V gene encodes CDR1 SGHVS and CDR2 FNYEAQ. The CDR3 totals 15 residues. CDR3 nucleotides: TGTGCCAGCAGCTTAGCGCTTGGCGGGGTTTCTGAAGCTTTCTTT. Translation: CASSLALGGVSEAFF.

There are a few counts of this clonotype. The chain joins TRBV6-1 to TRBJ2-2, with D unresolved. The CDR3 covers 14 residues. Germline V gives CDR1 MNHNS, CDR2 SASEGT. V was trimmed by 1 base and J by 6 bases, leaving 9 bases between them. CDR3 protein: CASSEDLSPGELFF. In DNA, the CDR3 is TGTGCCAGCAGTGAAGACTTAAGCCCCGGGGAGCTGTTTTTT.

The chain links TRBV6-2 or TRBV6-3 to TRBJ1-6, with D tentatively TRBD1 (5 bases). The CDR3 has 13 amino acids. Germline V CDR1 and CDR2: MNHEY, SVGEGT. V lost 4 bases to trimming and J lost 7 bases, with 8 bases between them. The CDR3 DNA reads TGTGCCAGCAGTTTACAGGAGAATTCACCCCTCCACTTT. It translates to CASSLQENSPLHF.

The CDR3 nucleotides are TGTGCCACCCATGGATCCGCCAAGACCCAGTACTTC. This encodes CATHGSAKTQYF. V is TRBV5-8 and J is TRBJ2-5; D is unresolved. Trimming shortened V by 9 bases and J by 6 bases, and 15 bases separated the two germline ends. The CDR3 consists of 12 residues. Germline V lookup: CDR1 SGHTS, CDR2 YDEGEE.

This chain links TRBV28 with TRBJ2-1; 7 bases align to TRBD1. Trimming cost V 5 bases and J 2 bases; bases outside gene matches: 12. The germline CDR1 and CDR2 sequences are MDHEN and SYDVKM. The CDR3 is 17 amino acids. DNA of the CDR3: TGTGCCAGCAGTACGATCAAAGGGGGCTCTACCTACAATGAGCAGTTCTTC. Amino acids: CASSTIKGGSTYNEQFF.

This clonotype was found once. CDR3 sequence reads: CASSRRGGDTDTQYF. In nucleotides, the CDR3 is TGCGCCAGCAGCCGTCGTGGCGGGGACACAGATACGCAGTATTTT. The V gene is TRBV4-1, the J gene TRBJ2-3; possible D gene TRBD2, 6 bases. V lost 4 bases to trimming and J lost 2 bases, with 13 bases between them. The germline V gene encodes CDR1 MGHRA and CDR2 YSYEKL. CDR3 length: 15 amino acids.

There are a few counts of this clonotype. V and J are TRBV7-2 and TRBJ1-6; a possible D gene is TRBD1 (6 bases). V lost 8 bases, J lost 1 base, and 15 bases lay in between. The CDR3 covers 16 residues. The germline V gene encodes CDR1 SGHTA and CDR2 FQGNSA. DNA for the CDR3: TGTGCCAGCTTGCGGGGGGGGCAGTCCTATAATTCACCCCTCCACTTT. It yields the protein CASLRGGQSYNSPLHF.

This clonotype appeared a single time. This chain connects TRBV4-1 to TRBJ2-2; the match to TRBD1 covers 9 bases. The CDR3 is made up of 16 amino acids. Germline V gene sequence: CDR1 MGHRA, CDR2 YSYEKL. V shed 3 bases, J shed 0 bases, and the junction held 2 bases outside the gene matches. CDR3: CASSHRTGANTGELFF. CDR3 DNA sequence: TGCGCCAGCAGCCACCGGACAGGGGCGAACACCGGGGAGCTGTTTTTT.

This clonotype was recorded a few times. The V gene is TRBV5-1, the J gene TRBJ2-5; TRBD1 aligns across 12 bases. Losses at the gene ends were 2 bases for V and 4 bases for J; bases not matched to a gene: 9. Germline CDR1 and CDR2: SGHRS and YFSETQ. There are 17 residues in the CDR3. CDR3 protein: CASSFPGQGASGETQYF. As DNA, the CDR3 is TGCGCCAGCAGCTTTCCGGGACAGGGGGCTTCTGGAGAGACCCAGTACTTC. Full variable domain (rest looked up from reference TRBV5-1 and TRBJ2-5): KAGVTQTPRYLIKTRGQQVTLSCSPISGHRSVSWYQQTPGQGLQFLFEYFSETQRNKGNFPGRFSGRQFSNSRSEMNVSTLELGDSALYLCASSFPGQGASGETQYFGPGTRLLVL.

This clonotype came up a few times. This chain uses TRBV25-1 with TRBJ1-1; D call uncertain. There are 15 residues in the CDR3. V dropped 1 base and J dropped 2 bases, with 11 bases sitting between them. In germline, CDR1 is MGHDK, CDR2 SYGVNS. The CDR3 region has the DNA TGTGCCAGCAGTGAATCGGGATTGTCCAACACTGAAGCTTTCTTT. Protein sequence: CASSESGLSNTEAFF.

The chain links TRBV20-1 to TRBJ2-1, with 7 bases identical to TRBD1. Germline values: CDR1 DFQATT, CDR2 SNEGSKA (reference sequence). Trimming at V came to 4 bases and at J to 6 bases, leaving 6 bases not matched to a gene. This CDR3 is 13 amino acids long. The CDR3: CSAKGGEINEQFF. In DNA, the CDR3 is TGCAGTGCTAAAGGGGGCGAGATCAATGAGCAGTTCTTC.

V usage is TRBV11-2 and J usage is TRBJ2-5; unclear D gene. This CDR3 is built from 14 residues. Germline CDR1 SGHAT, CDR2 FQNNGV. V lost 5 bases and J lost 5, with 15 bases in between. CDR3 bases: TGTGCCAGCAGCAGACCCCGTCCCACGGAGACCCAGTACTTC. This codes for CASSRPRPTETQYF. Combining the CDR3 with reference TRBV11-2 and TRBJ2-5 gives the whole variable domain EAGVAQSPRYKIIEKRQSVAFWCNPISGHATLYWYQQILGQGPKLLIQFQNNGVVDDSQLPKDRFSAERLKGVDSTLKIQPAKLEDSAVYLCASSRPRPTETQYFGPGTRLLVL.

In this sample, this clonotype turned up many times. V usage is TRBV12-3 or TRBV12-4 and J usage is TRBJ1-5; unclear D gene. There are 13 residues in the CDR3. Deletions cut 6 bases from V and 6 bases from J, with 12 bases between. CDR3 sequence reads: CASSRPGIQPQHF. DNA for the CDR3: TGTGCCAGCAGCCGCCCAGGAATTCAGCCCCAGCATTTT.

The chain carries TRBV20-1 and TRBJ2-1, with 16 positions matching TRBD2. The CDR3 has 15 residues. Germline V gene lookup returns CDR1 DFQATT and CDR2 SNEGSKA (reference sequence). Trimming cost V 6 bases and J 6 bases; bases outside gene matches: 5. The DNA for the CDR3 is TGCAGTGCGATCGGGACTAGCGGGGGGGTCAATGAGCAGTTCTTC. Translated, it gives CSAIGTSGGVNEQFF.

This clonotype appeared many times. The chain employs TRBV7-9 and TRBJ2-7; the match to TRBD2 covers 10 bases. This CDR3 is 15 amino acids long. Germline V CDR1 and CDR2: SEHNR, FQNEAQ (reference sequence). With 5 bases clipped from V and 6 bases from J, the junction kept 10 bases outside the gene matches. The CDR3 is CASSLGTSVSGEQYF. The DNA for the CDR3 is TGTGCCAGCAGCCTAGGGACTAGCGTATCGGGCGAGCAGTACTTC.

This clonotype has only a few counts. The V gene is TRBV7-6, the J gene TRBJ1-1, with 7 bases identical to TRBD1. The CDR3 covers 18 residues. Germline CDR1 and CDR2: SGHVS and FNYEAQ. Losses at the gene ends were 5 bases for V and 1 base for J; bases not matched to a gene: 16. DNA of the CDR3: TGTGCCAGCAGCCTCCTTGCAGGGGGATCGGGCGAGAACACTGAAGCTTTCTTT. Residues: CASSLLAGGSGENTEAFF. The variable domain in full, with the rest retrieved from reference TRBV7-6 and TRBJ1-1, is GAGVSQSPRYKVTKRGQDVALRCDPISGHVSLYWYRQALGQGPEFLTYFNYEAQQDKSGLPNDRFSAERPEGSISTLTIQRTEQRDSAMYRCASSLLAGGSGENTEAFFGQGTRLTVV.

This chain connects TRBV6-2 or TRBV6-3 to TRBJ1-1, with D hard to call. This CDR3 region has 15 residues. V was trimmed by 2 bases and J by 0 bases, leaving 10 bases between them. The germline CDR1 and CDR2 sequences are MNHEY and SVGEGT. This CDR3 reads CASSYLVQLNTEAFF. The CDR3 DNA sequence: TGTGCCAGCAGTTACCTTGTACAGTTGAACACTGAAGCTTTCTTT.

This rearrangement joins TRBV7-6 to TRBJ2-7, with 14 nucleotides matching TRBD2. Looked up from germline, CDR1 is SGHVS and CDR2 is FNYEAQ. V was clipped by 5 bases and J by 0 bases; unmatched bases: 3. The CDR3 has 16 residues. For the CDR3, the DNA is TGTGCCAGCAGCCAGGGACTAGCGGGGGACTCCTACGAGCAGTACGTC. This gives the protein CASSQGLAGDSYEQYV.

This clonotype was seen many times. The V and J genes are TRBV12-3 or TRBV12-4 and TRBJ1-1, with D hard to call. Trimming pared 3 bases from V and 3 bases from J, leaving 17 bases between. The CDR3 is 16 residues long. CDR3 in amino acids: CASSFQTGGGYTEAFF. The CDR3, as DNA: TGTGCCAGCAGTTTCCAAACGGGCGGAGGGTACACTGAAGCTTTCTTT.

The J gene is TRBJ1-2, the V gene TRBV28, with 9 bases that match TRBD1. This CDR3 is built from 15 residues. V shed 6 bases, J shed 1 base, and the junction held 6 bases outside the gene matches. Germline lookup yields CDR1 MDHEN and CDR2 SYDVKM. The CDR3 spells CASSSRTGVNYGYTF. The DNA for the CDR3 is TGTGCCAGCAGCTCTCGGACAGGGGTTAACTATGGCTACACCTTC.

This clonotype has just a few counts. V is TRBV6-2 or TRBV6-3 and J is TRBJ2-7; tentatively, D is TRBD1 or TRBD2 (5 bases each). V was cut by 3 bases and J by 3 bases, with 15 bases left in between. Germline V lookup: CDR1 MNHEY, CDR2 SVGEGT. The CDR3 has 15 residues. The chain's CDR3 is CASSYPGRNIYEQYV. As DNA, the CDR3 is TGTGCCAGCAGTTATCCGGGACGGAACATCTACGAGCAGTACGTC.

This clonotype came up many times. This chain uses TRBV7-6 with TRBJ1-1, with 7 bases that match TRBD1. Germline CDR1 and CDR2: SGHVS and FNYEAQ. The V and J ends lost 4 bases and 0 bases, in that order; junction bases with no gene match: 8. The CDR3 totals 16 residues. The CDR3 nucleotides read TGTGCCAGCAGCTCCGACCCGGGACAGTTGAACACTGAAGCTTTCTTT. Its translation: CASSSDPGQLNTEAFF.

V is TRBV29-1 and J is TRBJ2-7; TRBD1 might be the D (6 bases). Trimming removed 3 bases from V and 5 bases from J, with 17 bases in between. CDR3 length: 14 amino acids. Looked up from germline, CDR1 is SQVTM and CDR2 is ANQGSEA. The CDR3 protein is CSVDVGLAGDEQYF. The DNA of the CDR3 is TGCAGCGTTGATGTGGGGTTGGCAGGGGACGAGCAGTACTTC.

This chain joins TRBV29-1 and TRBJ2-2, with 9 positions matching TRBD1. Losses at the gene ends were 5 bases for V and 4 bases for J; bases not matched to a gene: 8. From germline, CDR1 is SQVTM and CDR2 ANQGSEA. There are 15 residues in the CDR3. The CDR3 region is CSVSSQGAGTGELFF. CDR3 sequence (DNA): TGCAGCGTTTCATCACAGGGGGCCGGCACCGGGGAGCTGTTTTTT.

The chain links TRBV6-6 to TRBJ1-5; D ambiguous. This CDR3 comprises 18 residues. V was trimmed by 0 bases and J by 0 bases, leaving 15 bases between them. Germline lookup yields CDR1 MNHNY and CDR2 SVGAGI (reference sequence). The CDR3 spells CASSYSLRSIYSNQPQHF. In nucleotides, the CDR3 is TGTGCCAGCAGTTACTCCCTAAGAAGCATCTATAGCAATCAGCCCCAGCATTTT.